The 10 T cell receptor beta chains below were found in one sample sequenced in a study of blood T cells in healthy people across ages. Alongside a J-beta primer mix, a sample-barcoded 5' primer served in a second PCR lasting about 7 to 11 cycles. TCRdb re-called the 5' RACE reads through MiXCR, storing one row per CDR3 protein. The table lists 850,000 or so distinct CDR3 sequences, more than 25% of them singletons, with approximately 15% in the top ten. Sequenced input: blood. These receptors originate from a woman of 80 years or more in good health.

V is TRBV29-1 and J is TRBJ2-1; no firm D call. V lost 0 bases and J lost 6, with 12 bases in between. From germline, CDR1 is SQVTM and CDR2 ANQGSEA. The CDR3 has 14 residues. CDR3 protein: CSVEDLSRSNEQFF. DNA of the CDR3: TGCAGCGTTGAAGATCTGTCCAGGTCCAATGAGCAGTTCTTC.

As to this clonotype: A much larger clone is a single base away; this may be a read error. The chain is built from TRBV2 and TRBJ2-5; 7 bases are a match to TRBD2. Germline assignment: CDR1 SNHLY and CDR2 FYNNEI. V lost 6 bases, J lost 2 bases, and 12 bases stayed unmatched. The CDR3 is 16 residues long. This chain's CDR3 is CASRIGPAGRQETQYF. The CDR3 coding sequence is TGTGCCAGCAGGATCGGACCAGCGGGGAGGCAAGAGACCCAGTACTTC.

Note on this clonotype: With a much larger clone just one base away, this may be a read error. The V call is TRBV20-1, the J call TRBJ1-5; the match to TRBD1 covers 7 bases. Germline CDR1 and CDR2: DFQATT and SNEGSKA (reference sequence). The CDR3 extends over 14 amino acids. CDR3 sequence reads: CSARLQGGNRPQHF. CDR3 sequence (DNA): TGCAGTGCTAGACTGCAGGGGGGCAATCGGCCCCAGCATTTT.

This clonotype appeared a few times. The chain joins TRBV6-2 or TRBV6-3 to TRBJ2-3; tentative D call: TRBD1 (6 bases). The ends were cut back, 5 bases at V and 3 bases at J, with 12 bases in the middle. The CDR3 spans 14 residues. Germline CDR1 and CDR2: MNHEY and SVGEGT. For the CDR3, the DNA is TGTGCCAGCAGTACACAGGGAGCAACAGATACGCAGTATTTT. Translated, it gives CASSTQGATDTQYF.

The chain couples TRBV9 to TRBJ2-3; 7 nucleotides align to TRBD2. Germline V lookup: CDR1 SGDLS, CDR2 YYNGEE. The CDR3 totals 17 residues. The V gene end was trimmed by 4 bases and the J gene end by 0 bases; junction bases not matched to a gene: 11. CDR3 DNA sequence: TGTGCCAGCAGCTTAAGAGCGGGGACCCCTAGCACAGATACGCAGTATTTT. It encodes CASSLRAGTPSTDTQYF.

There are many counts of this clonotype. This sequence joins TRBV7-2 and TRBJ2-5; no reliable D call. V was shortened by 1 base and J by 5 bases, with 14 bases between the two germline ends. The CDR3 loop spans 15 amino acids. Germline CDR1 reads SGHTA; CDR2 reads FQGNSA. In DNA, the CDR3 is TGTGCCAGCAGCTTAGTAGGTCAAGGGTGGGAGACCCAGTACTTC. Translation gives CASSLVGQGWETQYF.

This clonotype has only one observation. With a much larger clone just one base away, this may be a read error. The chain recombines TRBV6-5 with TRBJ2-3; either TRBD1 or TRBD2 may supply D (5 bases each). V lost 6 bases to trimming and J lost 5 bases, with 12 bases between them. Germline CDR1 and CDR2: MNHEY and SVGAGI. The CDR3 covers 13 residues. As DNA, the CDR3 is TGTGCCAGCAGCCGACGGGGCATAGATACGCAGTATTTT. It encodes CASSRRGIDTQYF.

This chain connects TRBV6-2 or TRBV6-3 to TRBJ2-3, with 12 nucleotides matching TRBD2. The CDR3 extends over 17 amino acids. CDR1 and CDR2 (germline): MNHEY, SVGEGT. J gave up 4 bases and V 8 bases, and 13 bases lay outside the gene matches. CDR3 nucleotide sequence: TGTGCCAGCGGACCTCACCTAGCGGGGGGGAAGGCAGATACGCAGTATTTT. Its protein product is CASGPHLAGGKADTQYF.

This clonotype showed up many times. The V and J genes are TRBV3-1 and TRBJ2-7; D ambiguous. Germline V CDR1 and CDR2: LGHDT, YNNKEL (reference sequence). The CDR3 is 14 amino acids. Deletions cut 1 base from V and 2 bases from J, with 9 bases between. The CDR3 nucleotides are TGTGCCAGCAGCCAAGGTTCCCTAACCTACGAGCAGTACTTC. This sequence encodes CASSQGSLTYEQYF.

This clonotype appeared many times. The chain joins TRBV5-1 to TRBJ1-2; the match to TRBD1 covers 7 bases. The CDR3 length is 15 residues. Germline-derived CDR1 and CDR2 are SGHRS and YFSETQ. V shed 0 bases and J 4 bases; nucleotides not matched to a gene: 6. The CDR3 protein is CASSLEGAKVYGYTF. The CDR3 DNA reads as TGCGCCAGCAGCTTGGAGGGGGCGAAGGTCTATGGCTACACCTTC.